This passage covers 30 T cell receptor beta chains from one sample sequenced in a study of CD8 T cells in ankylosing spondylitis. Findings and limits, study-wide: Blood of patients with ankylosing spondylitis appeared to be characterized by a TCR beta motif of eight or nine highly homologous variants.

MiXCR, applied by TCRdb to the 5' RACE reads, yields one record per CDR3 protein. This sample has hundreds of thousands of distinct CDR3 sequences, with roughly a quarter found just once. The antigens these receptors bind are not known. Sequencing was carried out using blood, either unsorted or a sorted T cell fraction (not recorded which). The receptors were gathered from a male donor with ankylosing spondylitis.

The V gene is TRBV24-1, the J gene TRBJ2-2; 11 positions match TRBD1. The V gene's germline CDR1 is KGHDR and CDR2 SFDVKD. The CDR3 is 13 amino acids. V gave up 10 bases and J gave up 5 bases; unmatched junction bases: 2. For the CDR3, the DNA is TGTGCCACTGGACAGGGGGCAACCGGGGAGCTGTTTTTT. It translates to CATGQGATGELFF.

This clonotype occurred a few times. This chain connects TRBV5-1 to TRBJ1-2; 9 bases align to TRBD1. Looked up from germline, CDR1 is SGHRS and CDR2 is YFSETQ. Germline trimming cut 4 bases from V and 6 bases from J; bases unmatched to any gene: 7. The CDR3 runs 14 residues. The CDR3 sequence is CASSLRTGDNGYTF. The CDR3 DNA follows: TGCGCCAGCAGCCTTAGGACAGGGGATAATGGCTACACCTTC.

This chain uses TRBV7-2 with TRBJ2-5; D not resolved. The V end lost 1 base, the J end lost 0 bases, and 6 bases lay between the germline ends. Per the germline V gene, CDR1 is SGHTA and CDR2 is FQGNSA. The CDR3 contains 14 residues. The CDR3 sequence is CASSLGQDQETQYF. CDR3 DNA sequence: TGTGCCAGCAGCTTAGGCCAGGACCAAGAGACCCAGTACTTC.

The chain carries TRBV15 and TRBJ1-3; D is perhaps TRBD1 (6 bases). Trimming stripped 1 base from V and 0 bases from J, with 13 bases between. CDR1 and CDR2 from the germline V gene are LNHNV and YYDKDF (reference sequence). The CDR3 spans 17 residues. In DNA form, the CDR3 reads TGTGCCACCAGCAGAGGGCCGGGACAAATCTCTGGAAACACCATATATTTT. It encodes CATSRGPGQISGNTIYF. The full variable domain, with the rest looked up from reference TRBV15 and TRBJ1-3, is DAMVIQNPRYQVTQFGKPVTLSCSQTLNHNVMYWYQQKSSQAPKLLFHYYDKDFNNEADTPDNFQSRRPNTSFCFLDIRSPGLGDTAMYLCATSRGPGQISGNTIYFGEGSWLTVV.

The CDR3 protein is CASSHIQGARNTEAFF. CDR3 nucleotides: TGTGCCAGCAGCCATATCCAGGGGGCGCGGAACACTGAAGCTTTCTTT. The genes are TRBV3-1 and TRBJ1-1; 8 positions agree with TRBD1. This CDR3 has 16 amino acids. With V trimmed by 3 bases and J by 1 base, 7 bases remained unmatched. Germline V gene sequence: CDR1 LGHDT, CDR2 YNNKEL (reference sequence).

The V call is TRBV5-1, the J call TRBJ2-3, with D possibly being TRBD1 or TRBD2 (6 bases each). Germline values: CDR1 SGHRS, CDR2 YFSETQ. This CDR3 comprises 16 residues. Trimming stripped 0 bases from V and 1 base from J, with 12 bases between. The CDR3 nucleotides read TGCGCCAGCAGCTTGGACGGGGGCTCCCGCACAGATACGCAGTATTTT. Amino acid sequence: CASSLDGGSRTDTQYF. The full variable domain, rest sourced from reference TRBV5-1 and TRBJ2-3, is KAGVTQTPRYLIKTRGQQVTLSCSPISGHRSVSWYQQTPGQGLQFLFEYFSETQRNKGNFPGRFSGRQFSNSRSEMNVSTLELGDSALYLCASSLDGGSRTDTQYFGPGTRLTVL.

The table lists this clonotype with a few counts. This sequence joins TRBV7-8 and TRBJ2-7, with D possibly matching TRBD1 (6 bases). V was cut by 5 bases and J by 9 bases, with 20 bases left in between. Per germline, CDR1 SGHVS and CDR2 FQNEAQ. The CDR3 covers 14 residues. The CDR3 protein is CASSEDSSYGVQYV. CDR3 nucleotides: TGTGCCAGCAGCGAGGACAGTAGCTATGGCGTGCAGTACGTC.

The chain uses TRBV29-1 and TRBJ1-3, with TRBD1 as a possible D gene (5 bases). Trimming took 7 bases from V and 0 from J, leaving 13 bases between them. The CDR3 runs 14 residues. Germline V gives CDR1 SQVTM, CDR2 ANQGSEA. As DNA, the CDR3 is TGCAGCGCTGTCGACAGCCTCTCTGGAAACACCATATATTTT. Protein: CSAVDSLSGNTIYF.

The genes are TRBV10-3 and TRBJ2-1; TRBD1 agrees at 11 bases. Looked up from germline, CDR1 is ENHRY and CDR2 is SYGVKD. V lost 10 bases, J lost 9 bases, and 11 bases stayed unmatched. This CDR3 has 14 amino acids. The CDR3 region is CATRRGQGVTEQFF. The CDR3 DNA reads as TGTGCCACCCGGCGGGGACAGGGGGTAACTGAGCAGTTCTTC.

CDR3: CSASGRGNTGELFF. CDR3 bases: TGCAGTGCTAGTGGGCGAGGGAACACCGGGGAGCTGTTTTTT. J is TRBJ2-2 and V is TRBV20-1; D remains ambiguous. Germline V gene sequence: CDR1 DFQATT, CDR2 SNEGSKA (reference sequence). The CDR3 covers 14 residues. Trimming left V 3 bases short and J 1 base short, with 9 bases between.

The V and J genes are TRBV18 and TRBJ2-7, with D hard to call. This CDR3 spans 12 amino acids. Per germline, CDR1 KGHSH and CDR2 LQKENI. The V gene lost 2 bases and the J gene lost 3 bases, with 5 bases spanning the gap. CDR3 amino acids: CASSPEVYEQYF. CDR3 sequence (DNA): TGTGCCAGCTCACCAGAAGTCTACGAGCAGTACTTC.

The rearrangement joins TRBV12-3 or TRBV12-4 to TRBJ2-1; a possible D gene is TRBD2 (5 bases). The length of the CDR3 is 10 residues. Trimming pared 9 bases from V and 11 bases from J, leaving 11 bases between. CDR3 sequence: CASGLQKQFF. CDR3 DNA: TGTGCCAGTGGACTCCAAAAGCAGTTCTTC.

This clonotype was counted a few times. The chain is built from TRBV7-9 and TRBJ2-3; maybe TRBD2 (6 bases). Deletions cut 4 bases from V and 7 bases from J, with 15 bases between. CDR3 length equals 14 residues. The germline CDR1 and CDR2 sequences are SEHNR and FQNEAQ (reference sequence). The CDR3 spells CASSSAGNLNTQYF. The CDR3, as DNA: TGTGCCAGCAGCTCCGCGGGAAACCTAAATACGCAGTATTTT.

In nucleotides, the CDR3 is TGTGCCACTGGACGAGATACGCAGTATTTT. As protein: CATGRDTQYF. The V and J genes are TRBV12-3 or TRBV12-4 and TRBJ2-3; unclear D gene. The CDR3 consists of 10 residues. Trimming left V 10 bases short and J 5 bases short, with 7 bases between.

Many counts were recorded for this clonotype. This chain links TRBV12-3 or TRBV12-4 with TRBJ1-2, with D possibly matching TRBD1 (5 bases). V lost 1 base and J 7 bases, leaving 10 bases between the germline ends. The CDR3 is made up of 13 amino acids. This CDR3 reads CASSLGQGRGYTF. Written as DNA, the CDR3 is TGTGCCAGCAGTTTAGGGCAGGGACGTGGCTACACCTTC.

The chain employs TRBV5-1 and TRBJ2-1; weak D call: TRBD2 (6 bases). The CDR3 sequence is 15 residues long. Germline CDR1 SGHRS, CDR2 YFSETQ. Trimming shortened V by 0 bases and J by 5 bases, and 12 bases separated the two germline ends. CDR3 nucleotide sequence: TGCGCCAGCAGCTTGGACGCGGGAATCCACAATGAGCAGTTCTTC. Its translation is CASSLDAGIHNEQFF.

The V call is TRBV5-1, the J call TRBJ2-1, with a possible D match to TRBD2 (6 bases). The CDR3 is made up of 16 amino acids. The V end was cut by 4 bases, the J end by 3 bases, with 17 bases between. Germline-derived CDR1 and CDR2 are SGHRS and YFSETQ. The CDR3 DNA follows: TGCGCCAGCAGCCCACGGACTATTGGGGGCTACAATGAGCAGTTCTTC. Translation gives CASSPRTIGGYNEQFF.

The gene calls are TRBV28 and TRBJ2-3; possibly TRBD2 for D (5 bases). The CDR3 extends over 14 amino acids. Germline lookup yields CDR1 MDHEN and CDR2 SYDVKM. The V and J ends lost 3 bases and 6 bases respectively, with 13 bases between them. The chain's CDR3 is CASSFPGLGDTQYF. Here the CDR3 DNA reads TGTGCCAGCAGTTTCCCCGGACTGGGGGATACGCAGTATTTT.

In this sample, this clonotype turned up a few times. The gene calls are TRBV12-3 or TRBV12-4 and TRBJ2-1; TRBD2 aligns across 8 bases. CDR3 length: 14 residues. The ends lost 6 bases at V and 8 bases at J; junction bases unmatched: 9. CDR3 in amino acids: CASSPRTSSDEQFF. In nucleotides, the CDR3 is TGTGCCAGCAGCCCCCGGACTAGCTCCGATGAGCAGTTCTTC.

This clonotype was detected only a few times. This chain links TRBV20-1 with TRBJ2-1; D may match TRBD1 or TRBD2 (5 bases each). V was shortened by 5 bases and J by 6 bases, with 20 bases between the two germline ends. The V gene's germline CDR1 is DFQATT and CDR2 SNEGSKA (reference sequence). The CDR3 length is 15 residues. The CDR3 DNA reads TGCAGTGCTCCCAACCTCCGGGGTGGGGGCAATGAGCAGTTCTTC. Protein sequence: CSAPNLRGGGNEQFF.

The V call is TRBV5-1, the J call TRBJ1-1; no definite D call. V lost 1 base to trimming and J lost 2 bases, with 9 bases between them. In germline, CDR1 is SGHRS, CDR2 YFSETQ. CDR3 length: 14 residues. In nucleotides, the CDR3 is TGCGCCAGCAGCTTGACACAGATAAACACTGAAGCTTTCTTT. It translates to CASSLTQINTEAFF.

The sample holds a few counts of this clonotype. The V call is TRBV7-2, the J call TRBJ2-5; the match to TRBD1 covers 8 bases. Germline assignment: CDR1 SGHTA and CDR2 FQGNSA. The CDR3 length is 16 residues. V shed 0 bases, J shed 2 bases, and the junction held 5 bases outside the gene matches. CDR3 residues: CASSLARGLLQETQYF. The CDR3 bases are TGTGCCAGCAGCTTAGCCAGGGGGCTACTTCAAGAGACCCAGTACTTC.

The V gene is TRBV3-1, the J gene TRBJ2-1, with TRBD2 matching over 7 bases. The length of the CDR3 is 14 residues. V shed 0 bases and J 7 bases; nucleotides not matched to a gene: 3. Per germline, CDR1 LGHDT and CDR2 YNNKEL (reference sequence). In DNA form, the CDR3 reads TGTGCCAGCAGCCAAGAGTACGGGGGGAATGAGCAGTTCTTC. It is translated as CASSQEYGGNEQFF.

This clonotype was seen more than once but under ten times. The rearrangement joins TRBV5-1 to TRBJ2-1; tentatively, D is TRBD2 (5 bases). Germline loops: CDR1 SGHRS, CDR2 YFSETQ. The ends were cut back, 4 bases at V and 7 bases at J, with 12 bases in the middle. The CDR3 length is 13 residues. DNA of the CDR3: TGCGCCAGCAGCCCCGGGATCCTAAATGAGCAGTTCTTC. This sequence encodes CASSPGILNEQFF.

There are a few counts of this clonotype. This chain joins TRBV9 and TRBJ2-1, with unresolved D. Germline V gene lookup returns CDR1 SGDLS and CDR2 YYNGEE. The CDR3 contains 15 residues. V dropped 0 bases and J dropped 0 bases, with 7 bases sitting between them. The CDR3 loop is CASSVDVGSYNEQFF. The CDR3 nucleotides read TGTGCCAGCAGCGTAGATGTAGGCTCCTACAATGAGCAGTTCTTC.

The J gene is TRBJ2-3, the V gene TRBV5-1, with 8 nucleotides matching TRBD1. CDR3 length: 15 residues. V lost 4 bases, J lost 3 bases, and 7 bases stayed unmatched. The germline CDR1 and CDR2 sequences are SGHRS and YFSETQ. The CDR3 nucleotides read TGCGCCAGCAGCCACGGGACAGGCAGGACAGATACGCAGTATTTT. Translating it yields CASSHGTGRTDTQYF.

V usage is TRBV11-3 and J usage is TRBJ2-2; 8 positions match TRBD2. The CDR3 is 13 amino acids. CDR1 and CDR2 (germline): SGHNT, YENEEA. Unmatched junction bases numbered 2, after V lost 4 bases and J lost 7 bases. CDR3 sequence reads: CASSYSGNGELFF. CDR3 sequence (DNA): TGTGCCAGCAGCTATAGCGGGAACGGGGAGCTGTTTTTT. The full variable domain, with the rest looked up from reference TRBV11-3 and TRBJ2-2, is EAGVVQSPRYKIIEKKQPVAFWCNPISGHNTLYWYLQNLGQGPELLIRYENEEAVDDSQLPKDRFSAERLKGVDSTLKIQPAELGDSAVYLCASSYSGNGELFFGEGSRLTVL.

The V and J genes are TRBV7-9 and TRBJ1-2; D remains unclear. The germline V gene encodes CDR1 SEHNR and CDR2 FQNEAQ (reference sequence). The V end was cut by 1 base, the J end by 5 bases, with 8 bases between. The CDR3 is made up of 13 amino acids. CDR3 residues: CASSLEEGYGYTF. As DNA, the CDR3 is TGTGCCAGCAGCTTAGAAGAGGGTTATGGCTACACCTTC.

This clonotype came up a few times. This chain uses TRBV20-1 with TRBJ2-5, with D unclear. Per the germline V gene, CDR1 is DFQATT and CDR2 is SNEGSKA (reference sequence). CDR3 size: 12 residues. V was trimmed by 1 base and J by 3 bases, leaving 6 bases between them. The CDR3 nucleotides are TGCAGTGCTAGAGGGGGAAAAGAGACCCAGTACTTC. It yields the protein CSARGGKETQYF.

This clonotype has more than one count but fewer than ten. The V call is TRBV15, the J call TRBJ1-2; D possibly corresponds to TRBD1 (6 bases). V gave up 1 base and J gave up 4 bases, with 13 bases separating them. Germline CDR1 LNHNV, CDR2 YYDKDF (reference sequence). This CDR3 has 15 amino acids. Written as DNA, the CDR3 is TGTGCCACCAGCAGAGCCAAGGGGGATTTCTATGGCTACACCTTC. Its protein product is CATSRAKGDFYGYTF. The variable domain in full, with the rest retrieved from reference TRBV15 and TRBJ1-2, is DAMVIQNPRYQVTQFGKPVTLSCSQTLNHNVMYWYQQKSSQAPKLLFHYYDKDFNNEADTPDNFQSRRPNTSFCFLDIRSPGLGDTAMYLCATSRAKGDFYGYTFGSGTRLTVV.